This T cell receptor (beta chain) is from a study of vaccination effects on CD4 cells after COVID-19 (dated by TCRdb to the early 2020s). For context, the study as a whole: Across the study, the median time from the second dose to post-vaccine sampling was 72 days (range 14 to 241). The full study included 9 to 10 COVID-19 convalescent patients and a handful of SARS-CoV-2-naive healthy vaccine recipients. In both COVID-19 convalescent patients and infection-naive vaccine recipients, the study compared SARS-CoV-2 spike-specific CD4+ TCR repertoires from before mRNA vaccination with those from after it. Cultures from other donors in the study were sequenced with the Oncomine TCR Beta short-read assay on an Illumina iSeq 100. The paper as a whole reports these results and caveats: Both infection-induced and vaccine-induced clones contracted markedly at late post-vaccination timepoints, which is consistent with waning T cell responses. In healthy vaccine recipients, vaccine-induced clones were almost all SARS-CoV-2 mono-reactive, with only 1 of 255 being cross-reactive with common cold coronaviruses. Only a small number of convalescent patients were included, and no early post-infection timepoints were available, which limited the study.

The CDR3 spans 13 residues, from the cysteine through the phenylalanine. Only the CDR3 region is kept as DNA, spanning 39 bases read in frame from base 1. V lost 5 bases and J lost 0 bases; the stretch between them is 5 bases long. CDR1 and CDR2, per the germline V gene (reference sequence), are MNHEY and SMNVEV. As to this clone: Its cognate antigen has yet to be identified. No much larger clone exists at a distance of one base, and base qualities are not known.

Libraries came from the immunoSEQ multiplex PCR assay. DNA from the cultured, isolated CD4+ T cells was subjected to TCR beta CDR3 sequencing. Concerning the study's data processing: The analysis removed non-productive TCR sequences, trimmed reads to the CDR3 region, and retained only CDR3s that were 7 or more amino acids long. The MANAFEST web app was used to pick out antigen-specific clonotypes by comparing their expansion in peptide wells with that in reference cultures. Positive clones required FDR<0.05 expansion versus reference and all other wells, odds ratio above 5, and frequency above 0.1% in two replicate wells. A clonotype was called cross-reactive if it was significantly expanded both in SARS-CoV-2 spike wells and in at least one common cold coronavirus spike condition. Using the stringdist R package, CDR3 similarity was measured by Levenshtein distance, and unrooted trees were constructed with ape in R 3.6.1. The clones in this table, taken by TCRdb from immuneACCESS, are in-frame only. Not every clone is retained; where verified, under half of the shortfall comes from an unresolved V gene, and the cause of the rest is unknown. V and J calls plus clone size are reproduced from that table; the DNA served to infer D and trimming. In all, the sample holds 30,000 to 45,000 clones, and approximately 82% of those were seen once. The ten largest make up less than 2% of the sample.

In the ViraFEST assay, PBMC were stimulated with viral peptide pools, and TCR sequencing was then used to find antigen-specific CD4+ T cell clonotypes based on their expansion. After about 10 days of culture, CD4+ T cells were isolated with the EasySep CD4+ T cell isolation kit. Each participant received two doses of an mRNA SARS-CoV-2 vaccine, either BNT162b2 or mRNA-1273. Negative nucleocapsid antibody results before and after vaccination confirmed that the healthy vaccine recipients had no prior SARS-CoV-2 infection. Some 2 million PBMC per well were cultured in IMDM with around 5.3% human AB serum, 9 to 10 IU/ml IL-2 and gentamicin, plus 10 ug/ml peptides. On days 3 and 7, half of the culture medium was replaced with fresh IL-2-containing medium. Unless otherwise noted, each peptide stimulation condition was cultured in triplicate wells. PBMC were separated from whole blood using Ficoll-Paque Plus gradient centrifugation and were then either cryopreserved at -140C or used fresh. The overlapping peptide pools covered the spike proteins of SARS-CoV-2 and of the common cold coronaviruses HCoV-NL63, HCoV-OC43 and HCoV-229E. Genomic DNA was extracted from cultured CD4+ T cells with the QIAamp micro DNA kit.

This sequence uses TRBV27 and TRBJ1-5; the D gene cannot be named for sure. The specimen comprised CD4+ T cells from PBMCs cultured with HCoV-NL63 spike peptides, sampled after COVID-19 vaccination. The cell subset or site label corresponds to: HCoV-NL63 spike overlapping peptide pool stimulation. This sequence originates from a human donor who received a COVID-19 vaccine. Some clones in this sample may be carry-over from other donors' samples. The CDR3 protein sequence reads: CASSNLSNQPQHF. The bases read TGTGCCAGCAGTAACCTTAGCAATCAGCCCCAGCATTTT.